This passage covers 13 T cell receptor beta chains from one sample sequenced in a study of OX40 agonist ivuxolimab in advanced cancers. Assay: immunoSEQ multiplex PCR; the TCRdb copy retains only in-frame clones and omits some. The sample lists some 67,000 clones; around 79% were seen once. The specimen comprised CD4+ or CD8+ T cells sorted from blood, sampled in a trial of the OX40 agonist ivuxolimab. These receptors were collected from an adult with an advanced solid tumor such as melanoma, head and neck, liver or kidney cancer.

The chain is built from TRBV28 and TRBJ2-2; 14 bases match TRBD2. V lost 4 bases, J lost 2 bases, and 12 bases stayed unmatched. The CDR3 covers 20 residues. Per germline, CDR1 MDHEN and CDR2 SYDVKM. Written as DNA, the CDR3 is TGTGCCAGCAGTTCGCCGGGACTAGCGGGGGCCAAAAAAAACACCGGGGAGCTGTTTTTT. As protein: CASSSPGLAGAKKNTGELFF.

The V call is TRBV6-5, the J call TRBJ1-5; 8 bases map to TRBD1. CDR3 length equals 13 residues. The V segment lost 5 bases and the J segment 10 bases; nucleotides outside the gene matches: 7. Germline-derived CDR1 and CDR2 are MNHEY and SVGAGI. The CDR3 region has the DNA TGTGCCAGCAGTCCCCCTGGGACAGGACCCCAGCATTTT. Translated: CASSPPGTGPQHF.

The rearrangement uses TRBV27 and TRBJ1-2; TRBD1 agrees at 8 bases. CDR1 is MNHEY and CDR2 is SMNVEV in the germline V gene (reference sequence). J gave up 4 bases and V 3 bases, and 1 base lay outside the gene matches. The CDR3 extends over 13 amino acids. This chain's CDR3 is CASSFQGAYGYTF. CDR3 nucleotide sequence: TGTGCCAGCAGTTTCCAGGGGGCCTATGGCTACACCTTC.

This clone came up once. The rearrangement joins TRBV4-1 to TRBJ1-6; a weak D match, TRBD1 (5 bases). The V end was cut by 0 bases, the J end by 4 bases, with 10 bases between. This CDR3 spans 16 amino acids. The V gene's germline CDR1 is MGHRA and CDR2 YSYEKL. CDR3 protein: CASSQDGTPYNSPLHF. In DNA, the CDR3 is TGCGCCAGCAGCCAAGACGGGACCCCTTATAATTCACCCCTCCACTTT.

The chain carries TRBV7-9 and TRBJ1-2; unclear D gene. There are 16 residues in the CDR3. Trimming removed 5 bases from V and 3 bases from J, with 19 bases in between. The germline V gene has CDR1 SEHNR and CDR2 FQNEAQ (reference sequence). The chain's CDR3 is CASSHPRRESDYGYTF. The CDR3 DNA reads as TGTGCCAGCAGCCACCCACGGAGGGAGAGTGACTATGGCTACACCTTC.

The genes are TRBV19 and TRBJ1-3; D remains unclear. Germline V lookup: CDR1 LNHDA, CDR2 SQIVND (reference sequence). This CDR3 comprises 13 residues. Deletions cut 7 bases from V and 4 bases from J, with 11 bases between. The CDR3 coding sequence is TGTGCCAGTATGGAGAGTAACGGAAACACCATATATTTT. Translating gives CASMESNGNTIYF.

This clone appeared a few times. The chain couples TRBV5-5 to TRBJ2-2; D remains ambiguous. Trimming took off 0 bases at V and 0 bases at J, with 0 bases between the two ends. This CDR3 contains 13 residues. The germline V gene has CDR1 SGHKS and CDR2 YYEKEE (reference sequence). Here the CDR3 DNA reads TGTGCCAGCAGCTTGGCGAACACCGGGGAGCTGTTTTTT. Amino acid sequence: CASSLANTGELFF. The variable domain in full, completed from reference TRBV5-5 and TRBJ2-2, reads DAGVTQSPTHLIKTRGQQVTLRCSPISGHKSVSWYQQVLGQGPQFIFQYYEKEERGRGNFPDRFSARQFPNYSSELNVNALLLGDSALYLCASSLANTGELFFGEGSRLTVL.

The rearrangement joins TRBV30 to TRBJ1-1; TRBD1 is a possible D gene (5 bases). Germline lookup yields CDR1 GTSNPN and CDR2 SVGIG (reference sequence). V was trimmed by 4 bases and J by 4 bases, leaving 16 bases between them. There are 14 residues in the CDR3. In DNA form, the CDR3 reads TGTGCCTGGACGAAAGGGGCTGGGGGCACTGAAGCTTTCTTT. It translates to CAWTKGAGGTEAFF.

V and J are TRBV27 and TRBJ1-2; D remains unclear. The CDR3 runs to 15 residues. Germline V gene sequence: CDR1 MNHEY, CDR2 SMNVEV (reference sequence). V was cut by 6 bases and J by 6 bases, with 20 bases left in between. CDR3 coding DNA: TGTGCCAGCAGACCGTTTGAATGGGGATCTCATGGCTACACCTTC. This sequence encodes CASRPFEWGSHGYTF.

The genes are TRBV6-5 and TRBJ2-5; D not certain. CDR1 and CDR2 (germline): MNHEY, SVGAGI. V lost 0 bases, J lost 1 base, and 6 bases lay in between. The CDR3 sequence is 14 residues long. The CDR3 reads CASSYSESQETQYF. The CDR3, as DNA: TGTGCCAGCAGTTACTCCGAGTCCCAAGAGACCCAGTACTTC.

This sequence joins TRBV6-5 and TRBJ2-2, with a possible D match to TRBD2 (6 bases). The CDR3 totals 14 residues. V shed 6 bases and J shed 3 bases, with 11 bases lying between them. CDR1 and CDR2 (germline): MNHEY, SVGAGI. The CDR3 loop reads CASRRGADTGELFF. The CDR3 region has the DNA TGTGCCAGCAGGCGGGGCGCCGACACCGGGGAGCTGTTTTTT.

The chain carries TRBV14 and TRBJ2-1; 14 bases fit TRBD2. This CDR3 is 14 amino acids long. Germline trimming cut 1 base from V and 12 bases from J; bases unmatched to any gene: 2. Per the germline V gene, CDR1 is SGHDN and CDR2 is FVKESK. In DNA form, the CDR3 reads TGTGCCAGCAGCCAAGGACTAGCGGGAGGGCTGCAGTTCTTC. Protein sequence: CASSQGLAGGLQFF.

This CDR3 reads CASSLDGAGSGNTIYF. Written as DNA, the CDR3 is TGTGCCAGCAGCTTAGACGGGGCCGGTTCTGGAAACACCATATATTTT. The V call is TRBV11-3, the J call TRBJ1-3, with a tentative D call TRBD1 (5 bases). Germline CDR1 reads SGHNT; CDR2 reads YENEEA. The CDR3 consists of 16 residues. V lost 0 bases and J 1 base, leaving 10 bases between the germline ends.